This passage covers 4 T cell receptor beta chains from one sample sequenced in a study of tumor and adjacent non-tumor tissue in lung cancer. No cell sorting was done before RNA was extracted from the tissue. The normal lung tissue was taken more than 3 cm from the tumor edge. The library came from three nested PCR rounds adapted from ARM-PCR protocols. TCRdb re-called the multiplex PCR reads through MiXCR, storing one row per CDR3 protein. The data hold about 86,000 distinct CDR3 sequences, with about 77% observed a single time. Sequences were obtained from distant non-tumor lung tissue. These receptors were obtained from a woman aged 50 to 65 with non-small cell lung cancer.

As concerns this clonotype: Given a much more abundant clone one base away, this may be a read error. The chain uses TRBV24-1 and TRBJ2-7; no clear D. The CDR3 has 12 residues. CDR1 is KGHDR, CDR2 SFDVKD, per germline. CDR3 amino acids: CASSDIDYEQYF. The CDR3 coding sequence is TGTGCCAGCAGTGACATCGATTACGAGCAGTACTTC.

As concerns this clonotype: One end of the junction does not line up with germline, which may come from a read error. J is TRBJ2-7 and V is TRBV6-7, with D maybe TRBD1 (5 bases). TRBV6-7 is an ORF, and what it does is uncertain. CDR3 length: 16 amino acids. CDR3 protein: CASSSATPRGLYEQYF. CDR3 in DNA: TGTGCCAGCAGTTCCGCAACGCCTAGGGGTCTCTACGAGCAATACTTC.

This clonotype appeared a few times. The junction does not match germline at one end; this may be a read error. The V call is TRBV4-1, the J call TRBJ2-4; maybe TRBD2 (6 bases). The CDR3 runs to 17 residues. The germline V gene encodes CDR1 MGHRA and CDR2 YSYEKL. The CDR3 DNA reads TGTGCCAACAGCCAACCCGCCCGGGGGACCGGCAGGAACATTCAGTACTTC. Its protein is CANSQPARGTGRNIQYF.

As regards this clonotype: One end of the junction does not line up with germline, which may come from a read error. This chain links TRBV11-2 with TRBJ2-2; TRBD2 is a possible D gene (5 bases). Germline V CDR1 and CDR2: SGHAT, FQNNGV. This CDR3 is 13 amino acids long. The CDR3, as DNA: TGTGTCAGCAGCTTCGAGAACACCGGGAAGCTGGTTTTT. Translated: CVSSFENTGKLVF.